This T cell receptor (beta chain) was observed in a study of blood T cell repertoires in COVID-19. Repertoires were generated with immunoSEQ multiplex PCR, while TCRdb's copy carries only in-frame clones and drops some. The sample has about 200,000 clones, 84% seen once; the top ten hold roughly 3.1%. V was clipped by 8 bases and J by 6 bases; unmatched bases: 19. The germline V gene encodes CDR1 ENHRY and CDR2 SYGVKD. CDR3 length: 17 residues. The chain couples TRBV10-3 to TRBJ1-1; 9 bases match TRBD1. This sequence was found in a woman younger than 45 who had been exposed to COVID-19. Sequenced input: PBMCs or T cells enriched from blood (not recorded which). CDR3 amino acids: CAIWDRPGQGKGAEAFF. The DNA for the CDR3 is TGTGCCATCTGGGACAGGCCGGGACAGGGTAAAGGCGCTGAAGCTTTCTTT.